The 6 T cell receptor beta chains in this list originate from one sample, sequenced in a study of CD8+ T cells in alopecia areata. Extracted RNA was reverse transcribed, and the resulting cDNA served as sequencing template. Only in-frame clones appear in the TCRdb table, and some are missing; sequencing was by immunoSEQ multiplex PCR. The sample has some 190,000 clones, roughly three fifths seen once. The sample's treatment: oral pan-JAK inhibitor, 5-10 mg twice daily. Source: CD4+ T cells sorted from blood, taken at week 4, from a patient treated with tofacitinib. The receptors were gathered from a human donor with alopecia areata.

V and J are TRBV2 and TRBJ1-1; D ambiguous. The V gene lost 6 bases and the J gene lost 0 bases, with 5 bases spanning the gap. CDR1 is SNHLY, CDR2 FYNNEI, per germline. The CDR3 is made up of 12 amino acids. CDR3 nucleotides: TGTGCCAGCAGGGTGATGAACACTGAAGCTTTCTTT. This translates into CASRVMNTEAFF.

The CDR3 DNA reads as TGCAGCGCCGGAATGACAGGGATTGGAACTGAAGCTTTCTTT. Translated: CSAGMTGIGTEAFF. V gene TRBV29-1 combines with J gene TRBJ1-1; 7 bases line up with TRBD1. The CDR3 has 14 residues. The ends lost 7 bases at V and 5 bases at J; junction bases unmatched: 13. The V gene's germline CDR1 is SQVTM and CDR2 ANQGSEA.

This clone was seen a handful of times. The chain employs TRBV29-1 and TRBJ1-2, with D tentatively TRBD1 (5 bases). The germline V and J ends were trimmed by 2 bases and 4 bases, with 14 bases remaining between them. Germline V gene lookup returns CDR1 SQVTM and CDR2 ANQGSEA. This CDR3 is built from 14 residues. CDR3 residues: CSVEWDLAPYGYTF. The CDR3 DNA reads TGCAGCGTTGAATGGGACTTAGCCCCCTATGGCTACACCTTC.

This clone was recorded once. This chain links TRBV15 with TRBJ2-5; D tentatively fits TRBD1 or TRBD2 (5 bases each). This CDR3 is built from 12 residues. The germline V gene has CDR1 LNHNV and CDR2 YYDKDF (reference sequence). V lost 5 bases and J lost 4, with 8 bases in between. CDR3 DNA: TGTGCCACCAGCCTCGGGACAGAGACCCAGTACTTC. Translated: CATSLGTETQYF.

The rearrangement joins TRBV14 to TRBJ1-1; the D is unclear. Germline V gene sequence: CDR1 SGHDN, CDR2 FVKESK. The CDR3 has 16 amino acids. The germline V and J ends were trimmed by 4 bases and 3 bases, with 18 bases remaining between them. CDR3 in DNA: TGTGCCAGCAGCCCGTACGGGAGTAGGCGGTACACTGAAGCTTTCTTT. Translated, it gives CASSPYGSRRYTEAFF.

The V and J genes are TRBV18 and TRBJ1-2, with D uncertain. V was clipped by 2 bases and J by 6 bases, with 13 bases between them. The CDR3 loop spans 14 amino acids. The germline CDR1 and CDR2 sequences are KGHSH and LQKENI. The chain's CDR3 is CASSPSYSTNGYTF. The CDR3 DNA reads as TGTGCCAGCTCACCATCGTACAGTACTAATGGCTACACCTTC.